This T cell receptor (beta chain) was sequenced for a study of blood T cells in healthy people across ages. Findings of the study overall: The study regarded diversity estimates from one million T cells as underestimates.

The CDR3 runs to 14 residues. Germline CDR1 and CDR2: SGHRS and YFSETQ. Healthy Caucasian individuals from Russia aged about 6 to 95 served as donors. Primed by a sample-barcoded 5' primer and a J-beta primer mix, a second PCR proceeded for roughly 6 to 12 cycles. From the 5' RACE reads, TCRdb called clonotypes with MiXCR, one entry per CDR3 protein. The repertoire consists of under 1,000,000 distinct CDR3 sequences, with about half occurring once and the leading ten covering over 15%. The table lists this clonotype with a few counts. What it recognizes is unknown. This TCR came from a man older than 75 in good health. The V call is TRBV5-1, the J call TRBJ2-5, with TRBD2 matching over 8 bases. The tail of the sequence fits TRBJ2-7 better, so the J call may be wrong. The sequenced sample consisted of blood. The CDR3: CASSSDGLASEQYF. The DNA of the CDR3 is TGCGCCAGCAGCTCCGACGGACTAGCCAGCGAGCAGTACTTC.